The count of the clone carrying this TCR beta chain is one. Its specificity is not known. cDNA serving as the sequencing template came from extracted, reverse transcribed RNA. Assay: immunoSEQ multiplex PCR; the TCRdb copy retains only in-frame clones and omits some. The table records 150,000 to 190,000 clones, about 51% of them present only once. These data come from a study of CD8+ T cells in alopecia areata. The study's findings and limits: Normal-skin resident alphabeta T cells also appear among scalp sample sequences.

Peripheral blood samples and lesional scalp punch biopsies were obtained from alopecia areata patients. V was cut by 0 bases and J by 2 bases, with 14 bases left in between. Germline V gene lookup returns CDR1 SGHDT and CDR2 YYEEEE. The CDR3 totals 17 residues. The sequence was collected from a human donor with alopecia areata. The J gene is TRBJ1-4, the V gene TRBV5-6, with D possibly being TRBD1 (6 bases). The sequenced sample was CD8+ T cells sorted from blood, obtained at week 0. In DNA form, the CDR3 reads TGTGCCAGCAGCTTGGCGTCAGGGGCCGCGACTAATGAAAAACTGTTTTTT. Protein product: CASSLASGAATNEKLFF.